A selection of T cell receptor beta chains follows, all from one sample in a study of blood T cell repertoires in COVID-19. TCRdb's copy holds only in-frame clones and misses some; the assay was immunoSEQ multiplex PCR. The table shows some 39,000 clones, with 85% occurring only once. The sample taken for sequencing was peripheral blood. The receptors derive from a man in his sixties with acute or convalescent COVID-19. Each CDR3 is given without its conserved first and last residue. Each record gives: CDR3 protein, J gene, V gene.

cdr3_aa: ASSGSGAITEAF; j_call: TRBJ1-1; v_call: TRBV2
cdr3_aa: ASRSTPGENTIY; j_call: TRBJ1-3; v_call: TRBV11-2
cdr3_aa: SVGSGEREKLF; j_call: TRBJ1-4; v_call: TRBV29-1
cdr3_aa: ASSRLLDRDNEQF; j_call: TRBJ2-1; v_call: TRBV7-9
cdr3_aa: ASSPSASTQY; j_call: TRBJ2-3; v_call: TRBV7-9
cdr3_aa: AWARGREGLGTGELF; j_call: TRBJ2-2; v_call: TRBV30
cdr3_aa: ASSLSIGRVGNSPLH; j_call: TRBJ1-6; v_call: TRBV27
cdr3_aa: ASSVDGGLSNEQF; j_call: TRBJ2-1; v_call: TRBV9
cdr3_aa: AWSSLAGGPNTGELF; j_call: TRBJ2-2; v_call: TRBV30
cdr3_aa: AWSVLEAHEQY; j_call: TRBJ2-7; v_call: TRBV30
cdr3_aa: ASSGGGPEAF; j_call: TRBJ1-1; v_call: TRBV28
cdr3_aa: AISVGDRVSYNEQF; j_call: TRBJ2-1; v_call: TRBV10-3
cdr3_aa: ASSLAGGGGYT; j_call: TRBJ1-2; v_call: TRBV11-2
cdr3_aa: ASRWGGEETQY; j_call: TRBJ2-5; v_call: TRBV28
cdr3_aa: ASSLQVNTEAF; j_call: TRBJ1-1; v_call: TRBV7-9
cdr3_aa: ASSPDRVHEQY; j_call: TRBJ2-7; v_call: TRBV18
cdr3_aa: ASSYSGQGPYGYT; j_call: TRBJ1-2; v_call: TRBV6-5
cdr3_aa: ASSEGVSYNEQF; j_call: TRBJ2-1; v_call: TRBV5-4
cdr3_aa: ASSGDTLEQY; j_call: TRBJ2-7; v_call: TRBV6-2/TRBV6-3
cdr3_aa: ASTITGGGRRTSNEQF; j_call: TRBJ2-1; v_call: TRBV5-6
cdr3_aa: AWTRLAGGTGANVLT; j_call: TRBJ2-6; v_call: TRBV30
cdr3_aa: ASSFTRNTEAF; j_call: TRBJ1-1; v_call: TRBV11-2
cdr3_aa: SASPGATGGQF; j_call: TRBJ2-1; v_call: TRBV20-1
cdr3_aa: ASSSAGGQETQY; j_call: TRBJ2-5; v_call: TRBV7-3
cdr3_aa: ASSQRTNTEAF; j_call: TRBJ1-1; v_call: TRBV3-1/TRBV3-2
cdr3_aa: ASSEFSGGAGGELF; j_call: TRBJ2-2; v_call: TRBV25-1
cdr3_aa: ASGGTGPEGNQPQH; j_call: TRBJ1-5; v_call: TRBV12-5
cdr3_aa: ASSFSDRPGGNTIY; j_call: TRBJ1-3; v_call: TRBV6-6
cdr3_aa: ASSSGLARTDTQY; j_call: TRBJ2-3; v_call: TRBV5-1
cdr3_aa: ASSRGQINTDTQY; j_call: TRBJ2-3; v_call: TRBV6-5
cdr3_aa: AWGTPDTQY; j_call: TRBJ2-3; v_call: TRBV30
cdr3_aa: ASSLVYPGGIYNEQF; j_call: TRBJ2-1; v_call: TRBV11-2
cdr3_aa: ASSQGTGTTSVSYEQY; j_call: TRBJ2-7; v_call: TRBV4-1
cdr3_aa: ASSLGTSLPEQY; j_call: TRBJ2-7; v_call: TRBV5-1
cdr3_aa: ASSQGATGELF; j_call: TRBJ2-2; v_call: TRBV3-1/TRBV3-2
cdr3_aa: ASSSGQPPRREQY; j_call: TRBJ2-7; v_call: TRBV5-4
cdr3_aa: ASSPGLVRSSYEQY; j_call: TRBJ2-7; v_call: TRBV18
cdr3_aa: ASTEGELPQH; j_call: TRBJ1-5; v_call: TRBV12-3/TRBV12-4
cdr3_aa: ASSEETSGTLTYEQY; j_call: TRBJ2-7; v_call: TRBV6-1
cdr3_aa: ASRTGQPTGELF; j_call: TRBJ2-2; v_call: TRBV5-5
cdr3_aa: ASSLRRVSSYEQY; j_call: TRBJ2-7; v_call: TRBV27
cdr3_aa: ASSRAPGVGTDTQY; j_call: TRBJ2-3; v_call: TRBV7-2
cdr3_aa: ASSPQVLAGGRDTQY; j_call: TRBJ2-3; v_call: TRBV4-3
cdr3_aa: ASSQGLAGGPSNEQF; j_call: TRBJ2-1; v_call: TRBV3-1/TRBV3-2
cdr3_aa: AWSYRGTYGYT; j_call: TRBJ1-2; v_call: TRBV30
cdr3_aa: ASRGGWGLASYNSPLH; j_call: TRBJ1-6; v_call: TRBV27
cdr3_aa: ASRTGGIDTGELF; j_call: TRBJ2-2; v_call: TRBV28
cdr3_aa: ASSERGGVSTDTQY; j_call: TRBJ2-3; v_call: TRBV6-1
cdr3_aa: ASSPIPTDRDVTDSPLH; j_call: TRBJ1-6; v_call: TRBV7-3
cdr3_aa: ASSPGTSGALETQY; j_call: TRBJ2-5; v_call: TRBV18
cdr3_aa: ASSITGQGVGSPLH; j_call: TRBJ1-6; v_call: TRBV19
cdr3_aa: AWSVLRSGDTEAF; j_call: TRBJ1-1; v_call: TRBV30
cdr3_aa: ARGDRDSNQPQH; j_call: TRBJ1-5; v_call: TRBV10-1
cdr3_aa: ASSLQGVDNSPLH; j_call: TRBJ1-6; v_call: TRBV5-1